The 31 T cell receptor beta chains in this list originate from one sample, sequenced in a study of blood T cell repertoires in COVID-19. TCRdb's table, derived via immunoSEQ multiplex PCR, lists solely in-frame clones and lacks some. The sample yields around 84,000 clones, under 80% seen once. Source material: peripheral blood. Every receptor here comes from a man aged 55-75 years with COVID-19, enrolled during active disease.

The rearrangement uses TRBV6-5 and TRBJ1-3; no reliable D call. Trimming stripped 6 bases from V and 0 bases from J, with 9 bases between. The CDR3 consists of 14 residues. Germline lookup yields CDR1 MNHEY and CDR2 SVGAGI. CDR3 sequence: CASSLQPSGNTIYF. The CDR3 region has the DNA TGTGCCAGCAGCCTACAGCCCTCTGGAAACACCATATATTTT.

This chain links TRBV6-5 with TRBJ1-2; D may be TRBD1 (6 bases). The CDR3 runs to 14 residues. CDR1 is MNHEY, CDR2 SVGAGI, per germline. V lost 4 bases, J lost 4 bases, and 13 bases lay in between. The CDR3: CASSSGGRLYGYTF. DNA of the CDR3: TGTGCCAGCAGTTCTGGGGGCCGCCTCTATGGCTACACCTTC.

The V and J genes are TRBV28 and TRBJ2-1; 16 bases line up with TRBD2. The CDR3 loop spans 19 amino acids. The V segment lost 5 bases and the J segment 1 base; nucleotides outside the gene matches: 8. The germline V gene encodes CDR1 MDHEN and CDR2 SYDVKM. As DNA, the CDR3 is TGTGCCAGCAGTATGGGACTAGCGGGAGGGCCGATTTCCTACAATGAGCAGTTCTTC. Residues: CASSMGLAGGPISYNEQFF.

CDR3 sequence (DNA): TGTGCCAGCAGCGCAGGTGGAGCGGGAGGGACCGGGGAGCTGTTTTTT. This encodes CASSAGGAGGTGELFF. This chain uses TRBV7-8 with TRBJ2-2; 10 nucleotides align to TRBD2. V shed 5 bases and J 5 bases; nucleotides not matched to a gene: 8. Per germline, CDR1 SGHVS and CDR2 FQNEAQ. The CDR3 contains 16 residues.

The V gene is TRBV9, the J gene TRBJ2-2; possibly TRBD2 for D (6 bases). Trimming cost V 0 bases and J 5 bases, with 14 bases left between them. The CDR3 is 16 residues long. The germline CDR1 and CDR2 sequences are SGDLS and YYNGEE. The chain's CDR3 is CASSVGPAGGTGELFF. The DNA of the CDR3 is TGTGCCAGCAGCGTAGGCCCCGCCGGGGGTACCGGGGAGCTGTTTTTT.

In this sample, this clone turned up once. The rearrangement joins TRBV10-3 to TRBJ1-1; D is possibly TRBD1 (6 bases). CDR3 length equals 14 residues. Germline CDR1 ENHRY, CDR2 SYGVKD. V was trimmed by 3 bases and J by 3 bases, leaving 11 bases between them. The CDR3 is CAISDGQLDTEAFF. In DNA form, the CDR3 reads TGTGCCATCAGTGACGGACAGTTAGACACTGAAGCTTTCTTT.

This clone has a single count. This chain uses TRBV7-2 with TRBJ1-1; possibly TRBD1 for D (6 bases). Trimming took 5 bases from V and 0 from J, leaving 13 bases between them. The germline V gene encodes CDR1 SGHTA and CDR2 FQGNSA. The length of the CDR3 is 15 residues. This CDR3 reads CASSRKTGLNTEAFF. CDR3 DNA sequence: TGTGCCAGCAGCCGGAAGACAGGACTGAACACTGAAGCTTTCTTT.

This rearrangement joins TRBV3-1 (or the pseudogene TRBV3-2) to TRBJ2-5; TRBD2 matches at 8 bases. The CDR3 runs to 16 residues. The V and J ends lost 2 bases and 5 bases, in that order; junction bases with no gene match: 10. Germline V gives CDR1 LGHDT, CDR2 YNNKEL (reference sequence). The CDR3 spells CASSQRFGTRRETQYF. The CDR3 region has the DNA TGTGCCAGCAGCCAAAGGTTCGGGACTAGAAGGGAGACCCAGTACTTC.

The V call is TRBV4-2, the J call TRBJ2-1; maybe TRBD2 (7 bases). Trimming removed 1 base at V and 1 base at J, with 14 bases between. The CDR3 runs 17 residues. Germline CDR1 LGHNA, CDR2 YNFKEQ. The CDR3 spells CASSQVWGGASYNEQFF. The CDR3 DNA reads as TGTGCCAGCAGCCAAGTGTGGGGGGGCGCGTCCTACAATGAGCAGTTCTTC.

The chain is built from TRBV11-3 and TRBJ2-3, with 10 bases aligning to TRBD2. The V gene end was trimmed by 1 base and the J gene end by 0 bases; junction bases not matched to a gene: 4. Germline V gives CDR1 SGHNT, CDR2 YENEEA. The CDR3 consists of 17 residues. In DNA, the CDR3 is TGTGCCAGCAGCTTAGGTATGACTAGCGGGAGCACAGATACGCAGTATTTT. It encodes CASSLGMTSGSTDTQYF. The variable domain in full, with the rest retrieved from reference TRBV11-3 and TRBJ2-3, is EAGVVQSPRYKIIEKKQPVAFWCNPISGHNTLYWYLQNLGQGPELLIRYENEEAVDDSQLPKDRFSAERLKGVDSTLKIQPAELGDSAVYLCASSLGMTSGSTDTQYFGPGTRLTVL.

The DNA for the CDR3 is TGTGCCAGCAGTTACTCGTCAGGGGGCGCGTCTAATTCACCCCTCCACTTT. Residues: CASSYSSGGASNSPLHF. The J gene is TRBJ1-6, the V gene TRBV6-2 or TRBV6-3, with TRBD1 matching over 8 bases. The CDR3 sequence is 17 residues long. The germline V gene encodes CDR1 MNHEY and CDR2 SVGEGT. The V gene end was trimmed by 0 bases and the J gene end by 6 bases; junction bases not matched to a gene: 7.

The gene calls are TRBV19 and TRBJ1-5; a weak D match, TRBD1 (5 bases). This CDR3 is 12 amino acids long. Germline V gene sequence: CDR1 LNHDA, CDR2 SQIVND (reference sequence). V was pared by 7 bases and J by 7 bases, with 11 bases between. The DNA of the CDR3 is TGTGCCAGTAAAGCGGGGGGGCAGCCCCAGCATTTT. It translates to CASKAGGQPQHF.

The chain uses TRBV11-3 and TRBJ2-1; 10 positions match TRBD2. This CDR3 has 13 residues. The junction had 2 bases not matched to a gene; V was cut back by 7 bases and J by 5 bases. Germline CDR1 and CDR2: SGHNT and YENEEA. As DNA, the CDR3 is TGTGCCAGCAAAGCGGGGGGGGACAATGAGCAGTTCTTC. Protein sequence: CASKAGGDNEQFF.

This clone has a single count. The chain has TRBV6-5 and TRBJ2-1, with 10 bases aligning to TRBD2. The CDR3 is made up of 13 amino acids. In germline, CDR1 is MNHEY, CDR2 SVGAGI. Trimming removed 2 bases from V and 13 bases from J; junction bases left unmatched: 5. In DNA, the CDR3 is TGTGCCAGCAGTTACCCCGGACTAGCGGCTCAGTTCTTC. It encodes CASSYPGLAAQFF.

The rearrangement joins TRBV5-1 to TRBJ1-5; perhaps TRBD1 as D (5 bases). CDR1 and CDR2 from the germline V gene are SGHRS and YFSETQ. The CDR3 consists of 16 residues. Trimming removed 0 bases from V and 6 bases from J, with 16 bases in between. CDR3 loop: CASSLDGGGMGQPQHF. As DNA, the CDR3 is TGCGCCAGCAGCTTGGACGGTGGGGGGATGGGTCAGCCCCAGCATTTT.

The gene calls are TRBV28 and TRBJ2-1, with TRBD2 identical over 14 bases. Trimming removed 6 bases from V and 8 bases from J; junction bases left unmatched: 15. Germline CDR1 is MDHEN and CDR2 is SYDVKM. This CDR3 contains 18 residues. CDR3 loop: CASSEYLGLAGVKDEQFF. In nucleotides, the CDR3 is TGTGCCAGCAGCGAATACCTGGGACTAGCGGGAGTGAAGGATGAGCAGTTCTTC.

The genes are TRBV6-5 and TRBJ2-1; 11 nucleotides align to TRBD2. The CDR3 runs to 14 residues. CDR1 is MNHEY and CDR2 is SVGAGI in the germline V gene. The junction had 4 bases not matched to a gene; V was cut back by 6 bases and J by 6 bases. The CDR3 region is CASSLAGGINEQFF. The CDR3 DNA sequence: TGTGCCAGCAGCTTAGCGGGAGGGATCAATGAGCAGTTCTTC.

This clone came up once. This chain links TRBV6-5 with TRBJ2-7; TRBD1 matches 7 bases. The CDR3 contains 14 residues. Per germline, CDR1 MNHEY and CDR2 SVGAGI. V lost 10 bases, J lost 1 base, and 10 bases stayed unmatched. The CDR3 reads CATRQGRGSYEQYF. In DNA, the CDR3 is TGTGCCACCCGACAGGGCAGGGGGTCCTACGAGCAGTACTTC.

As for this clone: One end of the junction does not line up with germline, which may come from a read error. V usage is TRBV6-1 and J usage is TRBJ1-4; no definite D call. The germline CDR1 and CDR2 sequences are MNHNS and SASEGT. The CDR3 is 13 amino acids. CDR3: CASSEARVSVPRF. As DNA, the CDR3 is TGTGCCAGCAGTGAAGCGCGTGTATCTGTACCTCGCTTT.

In nucleotides, the CDR3 is TGTGCCAGCAGCCAACGGCGGGGGGGCCGAGAGACCCAGTACTTC. Translating gives CASSQRRGGRETQYF. This chain joins TRBV3-1 (or the pseudogene TRBV3-2) and TRBJ2-5; 9 bases line up with TRBD2. Looked up from germline, CDR1 is LGHDT and CDR2 is YNNKEL (reference sequence). Trimming cost V 2 bases and J 4 bases; bases outside gene matches: 5. The CDR3 length is 15 residues.

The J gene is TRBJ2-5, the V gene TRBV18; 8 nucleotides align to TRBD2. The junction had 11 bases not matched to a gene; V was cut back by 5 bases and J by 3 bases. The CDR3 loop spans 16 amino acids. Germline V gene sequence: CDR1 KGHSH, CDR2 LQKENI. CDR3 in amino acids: CASSSRRGGQKETQYF. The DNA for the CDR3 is TGTGCCAGCTCATCCCGTCGGGGGGGGCAAAAAGAGACCCAGTACTTC.

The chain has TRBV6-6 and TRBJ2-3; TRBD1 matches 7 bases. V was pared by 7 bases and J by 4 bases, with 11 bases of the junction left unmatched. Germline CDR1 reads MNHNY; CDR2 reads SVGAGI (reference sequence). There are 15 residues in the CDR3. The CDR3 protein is CASIPEQGYSDTQYF. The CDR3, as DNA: TGTGCCAGCATACCGGAACAGGGGTATTCAGATACGCAGTATTTT.

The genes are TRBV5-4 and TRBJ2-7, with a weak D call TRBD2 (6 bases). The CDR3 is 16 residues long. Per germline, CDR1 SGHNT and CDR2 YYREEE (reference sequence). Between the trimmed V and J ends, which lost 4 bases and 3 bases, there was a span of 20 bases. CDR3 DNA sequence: TGTGCCAGCAGCCCAAAAATCGGGGGAGGCTACTACGAGCAGTACTTC. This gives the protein CASSPKIGGGYYEQYF.

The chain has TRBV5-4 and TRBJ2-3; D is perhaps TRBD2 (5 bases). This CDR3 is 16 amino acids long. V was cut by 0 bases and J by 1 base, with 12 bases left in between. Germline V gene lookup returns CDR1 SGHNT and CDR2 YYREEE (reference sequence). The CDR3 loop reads CASSLAGSGGTDTQYF. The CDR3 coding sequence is TGTGCCAGCAGCTTGGCGGGGTCCGGGGGCACAGATACGCAGTATTTT. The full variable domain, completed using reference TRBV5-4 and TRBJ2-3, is ETGVTQSPTHLIKTRGQQVTLRCSSQSGHNTVSWYQQALGQGPQFIFQYYREEENGRGNFPPRFSGLQFPNYSSELNVNALELDDSALYLCASSLAGSGGTDTQYFGPGTRLTVL.

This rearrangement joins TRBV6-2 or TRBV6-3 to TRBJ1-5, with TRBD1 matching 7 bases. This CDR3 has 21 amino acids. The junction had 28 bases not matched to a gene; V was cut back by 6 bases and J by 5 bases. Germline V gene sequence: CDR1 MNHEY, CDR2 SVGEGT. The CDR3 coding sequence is TGTGCCAGCAGCCTCAAGGGTGGACAGGATTGGAGCGTGTTTAGAGATCAGCCCCAGCATTTT. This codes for CASSLKGGQDWSVFRDQPQHF.

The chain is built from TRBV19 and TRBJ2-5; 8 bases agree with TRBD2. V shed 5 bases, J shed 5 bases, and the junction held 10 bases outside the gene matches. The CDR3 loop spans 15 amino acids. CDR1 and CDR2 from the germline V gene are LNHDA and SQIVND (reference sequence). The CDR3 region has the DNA TGTGCCAGTAGTCCGGGCCAGCGGGAGACGGAGACCCAGTACTTC. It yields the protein CASSPGQRETETQYF.

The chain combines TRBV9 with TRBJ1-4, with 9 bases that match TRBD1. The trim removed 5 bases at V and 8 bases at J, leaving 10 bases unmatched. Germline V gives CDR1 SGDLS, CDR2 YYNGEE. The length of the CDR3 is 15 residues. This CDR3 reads CASSEWTGVGEKLFF. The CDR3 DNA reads TGTGCCAGCAGTGAATGGACAGGGGTGGGAGAAAAACTGTTTTTT.

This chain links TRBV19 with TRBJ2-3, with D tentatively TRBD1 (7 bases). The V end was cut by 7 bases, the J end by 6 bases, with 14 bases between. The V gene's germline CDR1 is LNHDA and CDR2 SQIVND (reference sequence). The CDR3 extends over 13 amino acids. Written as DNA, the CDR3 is TGTGCCAGTACGGTCAGGGGGGCGGATACGCAGTATTTT. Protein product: CASTVRGADTQYF. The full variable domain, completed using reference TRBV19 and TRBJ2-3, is DGGITQSPKYLFRKEGQNVTLSCEQNLNHDAMYWYRQDPGQGLRLIYYSQIVNDFQKGDIAEGYSVSREKKESFPLTVTSAQKNPTAFYLCASTVRGADTQYFGPGTRLTVL.

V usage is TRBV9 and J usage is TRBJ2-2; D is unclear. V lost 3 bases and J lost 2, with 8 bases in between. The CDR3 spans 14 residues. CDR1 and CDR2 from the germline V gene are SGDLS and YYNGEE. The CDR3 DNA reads TGTGCCAGCAGCGCCCGACATAACACCGGGGAGCTGTTTTTT. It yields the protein CASSARHNTGELFF. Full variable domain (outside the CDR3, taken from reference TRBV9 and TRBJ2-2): DSGVTQTPKHLITATGQRVTLRCSPRSGDLSVYWYQQSLDQGLQFLIQYYNGEERAKGNILERFSAQQFPDLHSELNLSSLELGDSALYFCASSARHNTGELFFGEGSRLTVL.

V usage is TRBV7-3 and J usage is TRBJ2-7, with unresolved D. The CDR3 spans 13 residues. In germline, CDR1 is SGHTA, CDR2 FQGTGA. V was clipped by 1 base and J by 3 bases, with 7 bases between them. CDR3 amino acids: CASSLNGYYEQYF. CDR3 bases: TGTGCCAGCAGCTTAAACGGGTACTACGAGCAGTACTTC.

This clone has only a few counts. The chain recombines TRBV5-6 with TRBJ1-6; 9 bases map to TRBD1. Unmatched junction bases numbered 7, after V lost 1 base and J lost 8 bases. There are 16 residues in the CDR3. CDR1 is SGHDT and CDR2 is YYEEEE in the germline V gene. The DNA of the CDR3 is TGTGCCAGCAGCTTGATTTCCGGACAGGGGTATTCACCCCTCCACTTT. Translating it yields CASSLISGQGYSPLHF.